A single sample gave rise to the 3 T cell receptor beta chains below, sequenced in a study of cytomegalovirus exposure and HLA in healthy donors. PCR amplification relied on 60 Vbeta primers (plus 13 Jbeta primers). Assay: immunoSEQ multiplex PCR; the TCRdb copy retains only in-frame clones and omits some. This repertoire includes around 35,000 clones. Sequenced input: PBMCs. The receptor source for this set is a woman aged 35 to 49 in good health and CMV-seropositive.

J is TRBJ2-7 and V is TRBV28, with 7 bases lining up with TRBD1. Per the germline V gene, CDR1 is MDHEN and CDR2 is SYDVKM. Trimming cost V 3 bases and J 4 bases; bases outside gene matches: 12. This CDR3 comprises 16 residues. The CDR3 sequence is CASSFNPRDSSYEQYF. The CDR3 DNA follows: TGTGCCAGCAGTTTTAACCCCAGGGACAGTTCGTACGAGCAGTACTTC.

The V gene is TRBV7-6, the J gene TRBJ2-5, with 12 bases aligning to TRBD2. Trimming took 4 bases from V and 5 from J; bases not matched to a gene: 5. Germline V gene data show CDR1 as SGHVS and CDR2 as FNYEAQ. This CDR3 is 15 amino acids long. The CDR3 spells CASSSSGRADETQYF. CDR3 sequence (DNA): TGTGCCAGCAGCTCTAGCGGGAGGGCCGATGAGACCCAGTACTTC.

This chain joins TRBV18 and TRBJ2-3, with 11 positions matching TRBD2. The J segment lost 3 bases and the V segment lost 3 bases, leaving 5 bases of the junction unmatched. Germline CDR1 and CDR2: KGHSH and LQKENI. The CDR3 contains 16 residues. The CDR3 loop reads CASSPLAGGETDTQYF. CDR3 DNA sequence: TGTGCCAGCTCACCGCTAGCGGGAGGTGAAACAGATACGCAGTATTTT.